This TCR beta chain was observed in a study of blood T cells in healthy people across ages. General study findings and limits: Aged donors had fewer naive CD4+ cells and lower diversity than long-lived donors. Total diversity from one million sequenced T cells was likely underestimated.

Per germline, CDR1 SGHAT and CDR2 FQNNGV. After removal of 2 bases from V and 5 bases from J, the junction contained 9 bases not matched to a gene. This CDR3 has 17 amino acids. To note about this clonotype: The antigen is not known.

Sample-barcoded 5' priming and a J-beta primer mix drove a second PCR of 7 to 11 cycles. TCRdb re-called the 5' RACE reads through MiXCR, storing one row per CDR3 protein. The table has about 1 million distinct CDR3 sequences, under 45% seen once. Sequencing was performed on blood. The clonotype originates from an older woman in good health. The chain links TRBV11-2 to TRBJ2-3; the match to TRBD2 covers 11 bases. The CDR3 nucleotides read TGTGCCAGCAGCTTATCTATAGCGGGAGGGCCGGGAGATACGCAGTATTTT. Amino acid sequence: CASSLSIAGGPGDTQYF.